One sample yielded the 14 T cell receptor beta chains listed below, sequenced in a study of shared clonotypes between healthy human individuals (dated by TCRdb to the early 2020s). Receptors were amplified or captured by the immunoSEQ multiplex PCR assay. This immuneACCESS table, as held by TCRdb, lists in-frame sequences with V and J called but not all clones. Of the missing ones, under half trace to an unresolved V gene in checked studies; the others have no known cause. The sample table records about 1.1 million clones; around three quarters of these occur just once. The ten largest clones capture approximately 0.5% of the sample. Material for sequencing was memory CD4+ T cells from PBMCs. Interpreted using the paper, the cell subset or site label stands for: CD45RA-negative fraction. The origin of the receptors is a man between 18 and 29 years old in good health. Some clones in this sample may be carry-over from other donors' samples.

A few counts support this clone. The chain combines TRBV6-5 with TRBJ2-7, with 8 nucleotides matching TRBD2. Germline V CDR1 and CDR2: MNHEY, SVGAGI. With V trimmed by 5 bases and J by 3 bases, 3 bases remained unmatched. The CDR3 extends over 13 amino acids. In nucleotides, the CDR3 is TGTGCCAGCAGTGCTACTAGCGGCTACGAGCAGTACTTC. This sequence encodes CASSATSGYEQYF.

V is TRBV2 and J is TRBJ2-7; the D gene could be TRBD1 or TRBD2 (5 bases each). The germline V and J ends were trimmed by 4 bases and 7 bases, with 20 bases remaining between them. The CDR3 has 15 amino acids. Germline V gene lookup returns CDR1 SNHLY and CDR2 FYNNEI. CDR3 sequence reads: CASSVGDDPVGEQYF. The CDR3 coding sequence is TGTGCCAGCAGTGTGGGGGACGATCCCGTGGGGGAGCAGTACTTC.

A single count supports this clone. This chain connects TRBV28 to TRBJ1-2; no definite D call. CDR1 and CDR2 from the germline V gene are MDHEN and SYDVKM. V was cut by 5 bases and J by 7 bases, with 11 bases left in between. The CDR3 sequence is 12 residues long. CDR3 amino acids: CASSPPSLGYTF. The CDR3 DNA sequence: TGTGCCAGCAGTCCCCCTTCCCTTGGCTACACCTTC.

On this clone itself: Other nucleotide sequences from this sample produce the same CDR3. The rearrangement uses TRBV28 and TRBJ2-5; D not resolved. Germline-derived CDR1 and CDR2 are MDHEN and SYDVKM. The CDR3 totals 13 residues. Trimming removed 6 bases from V and 0 bases from J, with 8 bases in between. The CDR3 here is CASSLSYQETQYF. CDR3 sequence (DNA): TGTGCCAGCAGCCTTAGCTACCAAGAGACCCAGTACTTC.

The V gene is TRBV7-3, the J gene TRBJ1-3; D gene ambiguous. Trimming left V 1 base short and J 4 bases short, with 5 bases between. CDR1 and CDR2 (germline): SGHTA, FQGTGA. The CDR3 runs to 13 residues. The CDR3 nucleotides are TGTGCCAGCAGCTTAAATGAAGGAAACACCATATATTTT. Amino acid sequence: CASSLNEGNTIYF.

The gene calls are TRBV7-2 and TRBJ2-6; tentative D call: TRBD1 (5 bases). Germline V gene data show CDR1 as SGHTA and CDR2 as FQGNSA. The CDR3 contains 15 residues. Trimming left V 5 bases short and J 4 bases short, with 12 bases between. CDR3: CASSARGSGANVLTF. In DNA form, the CDR3 reads TGTGCCAGCAGCGCAAGGGGTTCCGGGGCCAACGTCCTGACTTTC.

V gene TRBV7-2 combines with J gene TRBJ2-2; tentative D call: TRBD1 (6 bases). The CDR3 is 14 residues long. Germline-derived CDR1 and CDR2 are SGHTA and FQGNSA. V lost 8 bases and J lost 5, with 15 bases in between. In nucleotides, the CDR3 is TGTGCCAGCGGCACAGGGAGTGGGACCGGGGAGCTGTTTTTT. As protein: CASGTGSGTGELFF.

The chain carries TRBV25-1 and TRBJ1-2; TRBD1 agrees at 9 bases. V gave up 4 bases and J gave up 6 bases; unmatched junction bases: 9. The CDR3 extends over 15 amino acids. Germline values: CDR1 MGHDK, CDR2 SYGVNS. CDR3 nucleotide sequence: TGTGCCAGCAGTGGAAACAGGGGGCGCGGCGATGGCTACACCTTC. Protein product: CASSGNRGRGDGYTF.

Only one count was recorded for this clone. This chain connects TRBV27 to TRBJ1-5, with unresolved D. The CDR3 extends over 12 amino acids. Germline CDR1 is MNHEY and CDR2 is SMNVEV (reference sequence). V was shortened by 7 bases and J by 6 bases, with 10 bases between the two germline ends. CDR3 sequence: CASNGVGQPQHF. The CDR3 bases are TGTGCCAGCAATGGTGTGGGTCAGCCCCAGCATTTT.

The V call is TRBV28, the J call TRBJ1-5, with a weak D call TRBD1 (6 bases). The germline V gene encodes CDR1 MDHEN and CDR2 SYDVKM. This CDR3 has 14 amino acids. V was trimmed by 6 bases and J by 5 bases, leaving 14 bases between them. CDR3 residues: CASSPTHRDQPQHF. The CDR3 DNA is TGTGCCAGCAGCCCAACCCACAGGGATCAGCCCCAGCATTTT.

The chain's CDR3 is CAISDSGSVGNTIYF. The CDR3, as DNA: TGTGCCATCAGTGATTCCGGGAGCGTCGGAAACACCATATATTTT. The gene calls are TRBV10-3 and TRBJ1-3; no clear D gene. The germline CDR1 and CDR2 sequences are ENHRY and SYGVKD. V lost 3 bases, J lost 4 bases, and 13 bases lay in between. The CDR3 contains 15 residues.

The gene calls are TRBV18 and TRBJ2-1; 9 bases are shared with TRBD1. This CDR3 region has 15 residues. V gave up 4 bases and J gave up 2 bases; unmatched junction bases: 3. Looked up from germline, CDR1 is KGHSH and CDR2 is LQKENI. The CDR3 spells CASSLDRGAYNEQFF. The CDR3 nucleotides read TGTGCCAGCTCACTCGACAGGGGGGCCTACAATGAGCAGTTCTTC.

The chain recombines TRBV7-9 with TRBJ1-2; 11 bases are shared with TRBD1. V was clipped by 5 bases and J by 2 bases; unmatched bases: 7. The CDR3 loop spans 16 amino acids. CDR1 SEHNR and CDR2 FQNEAQ come from the germline V gene (reference sequence). CDR3: CASSRWTGGPNYGYTF. CDR3 DNA sequence: TGTGCCAGCAGCCGCTGGACAGGGGGCCCAAACTATGGCTACACCTTC.

About this clone: This could be a read error, since a much larger clone is one nucleotide away. The chain is built from TRBV6-1 and TRBJ1-1, with D possibly TRBD1 on 5 matching bases. The CDR3 length is 13 residues. Germline-derived CDR1 and CDR2 are MNHNS and SASEGT. CDR3 nucleotides: TGTGCCATCAGTGAGACAGCGAACACTGAAGCTTTCTTT. Protein sequence: CAISETANTEAFF.